This is a list of T cell receptor beta chains from one sample in a study of cytomegalovirus exposure and HLA in healthy donors. Produced via immunoSEQ multiplex PCR; TCRdb's table is partial and in-frame only. This sample has around 100,000 clones, with 78% found just once. The sample comprised PBMCs. Every receptor here comes from a woman aged 40 to 55 in good health and CMV-seropositive. CDR3s include the opening cysteine and the closing phenylalanine or tryptophan. The D gene is left open where the match is weak. Only some rows state a clone size, as once, few, many or a class for expanded clones.

NA	NA	TRBV21-1	TRBJ2-7	TGTGCCAGCAGCACAGACGGAGGAGGAGCCCAATACGAGCAGTACTTC	CASSTDGGGAQYEQYF
few	TRBD1	TRBV7-9	TRBJ2-2	TGTGCCAGCAGCTCCTGGACAGGAAACACCGGGGAGCTGTTTTTT	CASSSWTGNTGELFF
few	NA	TRBV6-4	TRBJ1-5	TGTGCCAGCAGTGACTCTGGTGGCGCGGGGCCCCAGCATTTT	CASSDSGGAGPQHF
NA	NA	TRBV29-1	TRBJ2-3	TGCAGCTGTGGTGTAGGGGAGGAGGCAGATACGCAGTATTTT	CSCGVGEEADTQYF
NA	TRBD1	TRBV18	TRBJ1-3	TGTGCCAGCTCACCCCTTCGGGACAGCTCTGGAAACACCATATATTTT	CASSPLRDSSGNTIYF
NA	NA	TRBV15	TRBJ2-6	TGTGCCACCAGCAGCCACGGCAGGTCCCGGCCAGGGGCGAGCTCTGGGGCCAACGTCCTGACTTTC	CATSSHGRSRPGASSGANVLTF
NA	NA	TRBV28	TRBJ1-2	TGTGCCAGCAGTTTCCGTAACTATGGCTACACCTTC	CASSFRNYGYTF
NA	TRBD1	TRBV7-8	TRBJ2-2	TGTGCCAGCAGCTGGGGACAGGCCAACACCGGGGAGCTGTTTTTT	CASSWGQANTGELFF
NA	NA	TRBV6-1	TRBJ1-5	TGTGCCAGCAGTGCCAGGACAACTCGCAATCAGCCCCAGCATTTT	CASSARTTRNQPQHF
NA	TRBD2	TRBV2	TRBJ2-1	TGTGCCAGAGGACTAGCGGGAGACAATGAGCAGTTCTTC	CARGLAGDNEQFF
NA	TRBD2	TRBV13	TRBJ2-3	TGTGCCAGCAGCCGGGGGACTAGCGGAGATACGCAGTATTTT	CASSRGTSGDTQYF
NA	NA	TRBV4-2	TRBJ2-7	TGTGCCAGCAGCCAAGAGGCGACAACCTACGAGCAGTACTTC	CASSQEATTYEQYF
NA	TRBD1	TRBV19	TRBJ1-4	TGTGCCAGTAGTAGCCATGGGACAGTTGATGAAAAACTGTTTTTT	CASSSHGTVDEKLFF
NA	NA	TRBV6-4	TRBJ2-1	TGTGCCAGTGCGTCGGACAGAAACAATGAGCAGTTCTTC	CASASDRNNEQFF
NA	TRBD1	TRBV4-1	TRBJ1-1	TGCGCCAGCAGCGGGACAGGGGCGGGAACTGAAGCTTTCTTT	CASSGTGAGTEAFF
once	TRBD2	TRBV13	TRBJ2-1	TGTGCCAGCAGCCGGGGACTAGCGGGAGGGGAGCAGTTCTTC	CASSRGLAGGEQFF
NA	NA	TRBV27	TRBJ1-1	TGTGCCAGCAGTTCCCGGGGGAGGCAGCAGAACACTGAAGCTTTCTTT	CASSSRGRQQNTEAFF
NA	TRBD1	TRBV30	TRBJ2-3	TGTGCCTGGAGTACGAAAACAGGGGGCGGTGATACGCAGTATTTT	CAWSTKTGGGDTQYF
NA	TRBD2	TRBV13	TRBJ2-5	TGTGCCAGCAGCTTAGTCTTAGCGGGAGCTGAGACCCAGTACTTC	CASSLVLAGAETQYF
NA	NA	TRBV27	TRBJ2-7	TGTGCCCCTCTCCTTCGGAACAGGCACAGCTCCTACGAGCAGTACTTC	CAPLLRNRHSSYEQYF
NA	TRBD2	TRBV9	TRBJ2-5	TGTGCCAGCAGCGTAGACGGTCGGGAGGTGGAGACCCAGTACTTC	CASSVDGREVETQYF
NA	NA	TRBV19	TRBJ1-1	TGTGCCAGTCTTCCGGGAGGGCAGACTGAAGCTTTCTTT	CASLPGGQTEAFF
NA	NA	TRBV6-6	TRBJ1-2	TGTGCCAGCAGAGCATCAGGGTCGAAAACCTTC	CASRASGSKTF
NA	TRBD2	TRBV10-1	TRBJ2-1	TGCGCCAGCAGCCGGACTAGGTACAATGAGCAGTTCTTC	CASSRTRYNEQFF
NA	TRBD1	TRBV27	TRBJ1-1	TGTGCCAGCAGTTTCACGACAGGGGGTGGAGTGGGGGGGGCTTTCTTT	CASSFTTGGGVGGAFF
NA	NA	TRBV7-9	TRBJ2-2	TGTGCCAGCAGCCCCTTCACCGGGGAGCTGTTTTTT	CASSPFTGELFF
NA	TRBD2	TRBV6-1	TRBJ2-7	TGTGCCAGCAGTGGGCGGGGGGGATCCTACGAGCAGTACTTC	CASSGRGGSYEQYF
NA	TRBD1	TRBV5-1	TRBJ2-7	TGCGCCAGCAGCTTGTGGGGGACAGTCAACTCCTACGAGCAGTACTTC	CASSLWGTVNSYEQYF
NA	TRBD1	TRBV5-1	TRBJ2-7	TGCGCCAGCAGCCTCGGAGGGACAGGGGTTTCCTACGAGCAGTACTTC	CASSLGGTGVSYEQYF
NA	NA	TRBV2	TRBJ1-5	TGTGCCAGCAGTGAAGGGACAGCTAGCAATCAGCCCCAGCATTTT	CASSEGTASNQPQHF
NA	TRBD2	TRBV30	TRBJ2-3	TGTGCCTGGAGTACCTTGAGGACTAGCGGGGTGGGAGATACGCAGTATTTT	CAWSTLRTSGVGDTQYF
NA	TRBD2	TRBV5-4	TRBJ2-5	TGTGCCAGCAGCTTGGGGCCGGTTCGGGGGGAAGAGACCCAGTACTTC	CASSLGPVRGEETQYF
NA	NA	TRBV5-1	TRBJ2-5	TGCGCCAGCAGCTCGGGAGTCGGCAGTAAGACCCAGTACTTC	CASSSGVGSKTQYF
few	NA	TRBV6-4	TRBJ2-1	TGTGCCAGCAGTGACTCGGGCTCATCGTCCTACAATGAGCAGTTCTTC	CASSDSGSSSYNEQFF
NA	NA	TRBV15	TRBJ1-4	TGTGCCACCAGCAGAGACAGGGTGATTGAAAAACTGTTTTTT	CATSRDRVIEKLFF
few	TRBD1	TRBV11-3	TRBJ1-1	TGTGCCAGCAGTCAAGACAGGGATAGGGGTACTGAAGCTTTCTTT	CASSQDRDRGTEAFF
NA	TRBD2	TRBV19	TRBJ2-3	TGTGCCAGTAGTGTTACTAGCGTATCGGATACGCAGTATTTT	CASSVTSVSDTQYF
once	NA	TRBV5-1	TRBJ1-1	TGCGCCAGCAGCTTGGCACAGAGAAACACTGAAGCTTTCTTT	CASSLAQRNTEAFF
few	TRBD1	TRBV11-2	TRBJ2-7	TGTGCCAGCAGCTTAGGGACAGGGGGCTCGTACGAGCAGTACTTC	CASSLGTGGSYEQYF
NA	TRBD1	TRBV27	TRBJ1-5	TGTGCCAGCAGTCGACAGGGGGAGGATCAGCCCCAGCATTTT	CASSRQGEDQPQHF
once	TRBD1	TRBV5-1	TRBJ2-2	TGCGCCAGCAGTTTTCGGGACAGAAACACCGGGGAGCTGTTTTTT	CASSFRDRNTGELFF
few	NA	TRBV7-2	TRBJ2-5	TGTGCCAGCAGCTTCGGGGGTTCGGAGACCCAGTACTTC	CASSFGGSETQYF
NA	NA	TRBV6-5	TRBJ2-7	TGTGCCAGCAGTTATGGGGGGGCGGTCTACGAGCAGTACTTC	CASSYGGAVYEQYF
NA	NA	TRBV29-1	TRBJ1-3	TGCAGCGTTTTGTTGGACTACTCTGGAAACACCATATATTTT	CSVLLDYSGNTIYF
NA	NA	TRBV28	TRBJ2-3	TGTGCCAGCAGTTTTGGAGGGCCCACAGATACGCAGTATTTT	CASSFGGPTDTQYF
NA	TRBD2	TRBV6-6	TRBJ2-1	TGTGCCGGATCAGTTAGCGGGAGTTCCTACAATGAGCAGTTCTTC	CAGSVSGSSYNEQFF
few	TRBD1	TRBV14	TRBJ1-1	TGTGCCAGCAGCCAATCCTGGGGACAGGTGGGCACTGAAGCTTTCTTT	CASSQSWGQVGTEAFF
NA	TRBD1	TRBV6-4	TRBJ2-3	TGTGCCAGCAGTGAAGGTGGAGGACAGGGCACAGATACGCAGTATTTT	CASSEGGGQGTDTQYF
NA	TRBD2	TRBV27	TRBJ2-3	TGTGCCAGCAGTCCCGTAGCGGGGACAGATACGCAGTATTTT	CASSPVAGTDTQYF
few	TRBD2	TRBV6-6	TRBJ2-3	TGTGCCGCTACTAGCGGGAGTTTCGGTAATACGCAGTATTTT	CAATSGSFGNTQYF
few	TRBD1	TRBV2	TRBJ1-5	TGTGCCAGCAGCAAGGACAGGATCGTTAGTCAGCCCCAGCATTTT	CASSKDRIVSQPQHF
NA	TRBD1	TRBV19	TRBJ1-4	TGTGCCAGTACCAAGACAGGGTCAAAGGCAATTAATGAAAAACTGTTTTTT	CASTKTGSKAINEKLFF
few	NA	TRBV7-9	TRBJ1-1	TGTGCCAGCAGCTTCGGCAGGGATCGGTCTGAAGCTTTCTTT	CASSFGRDRSEAFF
NA	TRBD2	TRBV6-6	TRBJ2-7	TGTGCCAGCAGTTACTCCATCGCGGGAGGGCCCAACGAGCAGTACTTC	CASSYSIAGGPNEQYF
few	NA	TRBV5-4	TRBJ1-5	TGTGCCAGCAGCTTGGGTAACAATCAGCCCCAGCATTTT	CASSLGNNQPQHF
NA	TRBD2	TRBV4-1	TRBJ2-1	TGCGCCAGCAGCCAAGTAGGAAGCGGGACGGGGAATGAGCAGTTCTTC	CASSQVGSGTGNEQFF
NA	TRBD1	TRBV6-1	TRBJ1-5	TGTGCCAGCACCCAAACAGGGGGAGGCAATCAGCCCCAGCATTTT	CASTQTGGGNQPQHF